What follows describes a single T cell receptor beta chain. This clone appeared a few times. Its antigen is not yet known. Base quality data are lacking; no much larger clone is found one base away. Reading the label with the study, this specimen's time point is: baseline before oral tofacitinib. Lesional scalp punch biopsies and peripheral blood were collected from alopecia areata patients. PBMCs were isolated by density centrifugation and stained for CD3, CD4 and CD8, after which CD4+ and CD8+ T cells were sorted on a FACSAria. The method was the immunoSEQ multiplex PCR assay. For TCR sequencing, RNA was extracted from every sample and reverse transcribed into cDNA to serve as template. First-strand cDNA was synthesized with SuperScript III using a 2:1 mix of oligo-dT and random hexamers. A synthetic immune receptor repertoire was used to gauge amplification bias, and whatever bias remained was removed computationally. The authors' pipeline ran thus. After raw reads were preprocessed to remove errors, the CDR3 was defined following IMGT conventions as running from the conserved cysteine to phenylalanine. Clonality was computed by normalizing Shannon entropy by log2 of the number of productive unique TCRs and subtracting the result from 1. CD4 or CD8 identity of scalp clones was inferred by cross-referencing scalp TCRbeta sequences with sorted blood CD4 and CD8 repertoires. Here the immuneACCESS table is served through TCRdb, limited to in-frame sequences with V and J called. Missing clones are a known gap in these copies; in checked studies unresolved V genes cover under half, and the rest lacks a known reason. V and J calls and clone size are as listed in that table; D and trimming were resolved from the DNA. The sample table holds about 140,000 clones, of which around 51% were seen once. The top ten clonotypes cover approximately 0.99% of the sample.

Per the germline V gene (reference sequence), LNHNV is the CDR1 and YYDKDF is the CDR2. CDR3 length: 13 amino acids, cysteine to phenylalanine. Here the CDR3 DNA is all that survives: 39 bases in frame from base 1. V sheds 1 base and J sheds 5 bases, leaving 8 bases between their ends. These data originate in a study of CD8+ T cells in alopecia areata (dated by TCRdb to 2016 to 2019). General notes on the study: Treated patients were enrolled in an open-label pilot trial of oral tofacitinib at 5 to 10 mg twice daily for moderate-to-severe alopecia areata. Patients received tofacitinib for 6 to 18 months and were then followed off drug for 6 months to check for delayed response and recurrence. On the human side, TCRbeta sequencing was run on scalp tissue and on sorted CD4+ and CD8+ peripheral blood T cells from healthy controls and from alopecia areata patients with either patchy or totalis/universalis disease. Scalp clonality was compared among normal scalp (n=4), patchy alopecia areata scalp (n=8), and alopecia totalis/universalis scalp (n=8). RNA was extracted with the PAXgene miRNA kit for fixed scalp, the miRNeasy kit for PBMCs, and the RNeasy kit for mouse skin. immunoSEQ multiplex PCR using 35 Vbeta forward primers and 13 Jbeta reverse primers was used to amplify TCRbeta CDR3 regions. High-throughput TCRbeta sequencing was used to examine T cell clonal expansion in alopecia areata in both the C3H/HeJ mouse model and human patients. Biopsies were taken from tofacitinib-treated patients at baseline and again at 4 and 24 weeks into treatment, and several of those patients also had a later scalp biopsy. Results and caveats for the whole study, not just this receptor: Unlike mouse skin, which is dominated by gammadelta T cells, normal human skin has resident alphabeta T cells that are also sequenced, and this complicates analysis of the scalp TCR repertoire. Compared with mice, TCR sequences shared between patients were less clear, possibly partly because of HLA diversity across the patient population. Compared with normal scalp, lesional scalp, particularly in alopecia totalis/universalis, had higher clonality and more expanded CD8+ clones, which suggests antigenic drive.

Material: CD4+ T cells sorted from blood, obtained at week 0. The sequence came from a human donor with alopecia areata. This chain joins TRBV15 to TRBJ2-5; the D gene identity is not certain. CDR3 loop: CATSRVGMETQYF. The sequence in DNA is TGTGCCACCAGCAGAGTGGGGATGGAGACCCAGTACTTC.